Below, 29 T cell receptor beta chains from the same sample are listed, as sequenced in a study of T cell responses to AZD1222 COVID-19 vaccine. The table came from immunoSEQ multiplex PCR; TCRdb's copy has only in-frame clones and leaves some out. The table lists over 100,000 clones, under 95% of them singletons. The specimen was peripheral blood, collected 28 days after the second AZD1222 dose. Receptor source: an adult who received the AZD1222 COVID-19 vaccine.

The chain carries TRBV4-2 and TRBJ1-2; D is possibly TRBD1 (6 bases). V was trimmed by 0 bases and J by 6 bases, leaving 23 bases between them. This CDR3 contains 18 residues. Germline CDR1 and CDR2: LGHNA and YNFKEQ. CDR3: CASSQDGGWNRVVDGYTF. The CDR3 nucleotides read TGTGCCAGCAGCCAAGATGGGGGTTGGAACAGGGTGGTAGATGGCTACACCTTC.

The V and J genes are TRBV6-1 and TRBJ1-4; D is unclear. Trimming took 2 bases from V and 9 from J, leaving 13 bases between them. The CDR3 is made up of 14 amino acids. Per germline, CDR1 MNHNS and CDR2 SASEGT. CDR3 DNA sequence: TGTGCCAGCAGTGAATCCCTGGACGGCAAAAAACTGTTTTTT. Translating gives CASSESLDGKKLFF.

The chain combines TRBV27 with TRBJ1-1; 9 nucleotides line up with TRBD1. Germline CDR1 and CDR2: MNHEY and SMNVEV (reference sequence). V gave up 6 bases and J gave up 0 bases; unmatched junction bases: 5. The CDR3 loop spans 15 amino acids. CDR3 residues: CASRLGQGLNTEAFF. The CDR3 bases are TGTGCCAGCAGACTTGGACAGGGGTTGAACACTGAAGCTTTCTTT.

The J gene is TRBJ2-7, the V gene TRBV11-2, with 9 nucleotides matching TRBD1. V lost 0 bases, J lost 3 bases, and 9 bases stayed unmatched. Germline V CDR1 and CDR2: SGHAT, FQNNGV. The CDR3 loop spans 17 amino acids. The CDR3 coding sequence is TGTGCCAGCAGCTTAGAGACAGGGGGGCCATCGGGCTACGAGCAGTACTTC. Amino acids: CASSLETGGPSGYEQYF.

The CDR3 DNA sequence: TGTGCCAGCAGGCCACCGAGCTCCTATGGCTACACCTTC. This sequence encodes CASRPPSSYGYTF. The chain is built from TRBV28 and TRBJ1-2; no clear D. This CDR3 spans 13 amino acids. Germline loops: CDR1 MDHEN, CDR2 SYDVKM. Trimming pared 6 bases from V and 4 bases from J, leaving 12 bases between.

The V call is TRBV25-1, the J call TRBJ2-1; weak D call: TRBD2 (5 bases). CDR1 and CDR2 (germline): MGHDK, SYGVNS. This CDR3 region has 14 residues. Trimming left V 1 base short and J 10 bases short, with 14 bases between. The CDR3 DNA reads TGTGCCAGCAGTGAATGGACTGATGCACAGGAGCAGTTCTTC. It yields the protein CASSEWTDAQEQFF. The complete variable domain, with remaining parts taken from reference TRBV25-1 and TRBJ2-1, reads EADIYQTPRYLVIGTGKKITLECSQTMGHDKMYWYQQDPGMELHLIHYSYGVNSTEKGDLSSESTVSRIRTEHFPLTLESARPSHTSQYLCASSEWTDAQEQFFGPGTRLTVL.

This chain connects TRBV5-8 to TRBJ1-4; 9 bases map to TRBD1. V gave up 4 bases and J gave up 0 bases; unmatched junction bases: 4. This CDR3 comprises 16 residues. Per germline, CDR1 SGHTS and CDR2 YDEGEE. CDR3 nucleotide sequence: TGTGCCAGCAGCCAGGGACAGGGCCCAACTAATGAAAAACTGTTTTTT. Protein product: CASSQGQGPTNEKLFF.

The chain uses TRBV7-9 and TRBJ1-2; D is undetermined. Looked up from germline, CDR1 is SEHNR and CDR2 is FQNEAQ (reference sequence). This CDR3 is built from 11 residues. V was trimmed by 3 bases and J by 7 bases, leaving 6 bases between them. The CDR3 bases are TGTGCCAGCAGCTTCGCCGGTGGCTACACCTTC. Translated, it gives CASSFAGGYTF.

CDR3 sequence: CASSQDNPGPYEQYF. For the CDR3, the DNA is TGCGCCAGCAGCCAAGATAATCCAGGCCCCTACGAGCAGTACTTC. The V gene is TRBV4-1, the J gene TRBJ2-7; D is undetermined. The V gene lost 0 bases and the J gene lost 2 bases, with 11 bases spanning the gap. Looked up from germline, CDR1 is MGHRA and CDR2 is YSYEKL. There are 15 residues in the CDR3.

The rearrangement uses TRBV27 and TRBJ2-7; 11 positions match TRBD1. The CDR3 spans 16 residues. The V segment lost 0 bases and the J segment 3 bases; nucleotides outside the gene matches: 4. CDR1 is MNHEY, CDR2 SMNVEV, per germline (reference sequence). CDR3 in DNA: TGTGCCAGCAGTTTATCACCGGGACAGGGGGTCTACGAGCAGTACTTC. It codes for CASSLSPGQGVYEQYF.

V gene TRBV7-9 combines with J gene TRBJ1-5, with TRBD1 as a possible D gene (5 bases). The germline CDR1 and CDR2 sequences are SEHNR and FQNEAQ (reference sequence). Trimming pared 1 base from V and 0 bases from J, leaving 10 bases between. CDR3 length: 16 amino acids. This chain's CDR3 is CASSLGDLYSNQPQHF. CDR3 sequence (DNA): TGTGCCAGCAGCTTAGGGGACCTCTATAGCAATCAGCCCCAGCATTTT.

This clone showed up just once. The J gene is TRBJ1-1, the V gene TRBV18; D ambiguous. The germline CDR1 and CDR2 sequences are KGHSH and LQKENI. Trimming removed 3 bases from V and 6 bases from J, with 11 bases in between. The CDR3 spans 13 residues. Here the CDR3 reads CASSPQLGAEAFF. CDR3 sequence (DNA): TGTGCCAGCTCACCTCAATTAGGCGCTGAAGCTTTCTTT.

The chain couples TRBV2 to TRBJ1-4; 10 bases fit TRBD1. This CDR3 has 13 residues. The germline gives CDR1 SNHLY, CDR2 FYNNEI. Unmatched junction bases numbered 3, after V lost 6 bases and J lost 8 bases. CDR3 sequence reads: CASRRDRGEKLFF. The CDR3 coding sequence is TGTGCCAGCAGGCGGGACAGGGGAGAAAAACTGTTTTTT.

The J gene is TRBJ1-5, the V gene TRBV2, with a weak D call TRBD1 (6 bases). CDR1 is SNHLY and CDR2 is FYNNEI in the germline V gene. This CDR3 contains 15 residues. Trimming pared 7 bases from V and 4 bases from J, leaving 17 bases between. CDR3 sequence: CASTRSGERNQPQHF. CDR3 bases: TGTGCCAGCACGAGGTCAGGGGAACGTAATCAGCCCCAGCATTTT.

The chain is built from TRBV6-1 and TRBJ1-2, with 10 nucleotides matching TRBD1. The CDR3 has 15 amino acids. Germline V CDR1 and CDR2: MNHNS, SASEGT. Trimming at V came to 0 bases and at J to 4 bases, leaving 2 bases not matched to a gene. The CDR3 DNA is TGTGCCAGCAGTGAAGCGACAGGGGGCCCCTATGGCTACACCTTC. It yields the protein CASSEATGGPYGYTF.

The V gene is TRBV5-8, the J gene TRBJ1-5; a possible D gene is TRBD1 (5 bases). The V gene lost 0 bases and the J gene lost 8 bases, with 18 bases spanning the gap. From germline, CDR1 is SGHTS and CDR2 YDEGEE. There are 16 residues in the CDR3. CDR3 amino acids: CASSLGGRANGEPQHF. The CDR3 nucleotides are TGTGCCAGCAGCTTGGGAGGCAGGGCCAACGGGGAGCCCCAGCATTTT. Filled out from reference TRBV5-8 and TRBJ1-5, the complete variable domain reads EAGVTQSPTHLIKTRGQQATLRCSPISGHTSVYWYQQALGLGLQFLLWYDEGEERNRGNFPPRFSGRQFPNYSSELNVNALELEDSALYLCASSLGGRANGEPQHFGDGTRLSIL.

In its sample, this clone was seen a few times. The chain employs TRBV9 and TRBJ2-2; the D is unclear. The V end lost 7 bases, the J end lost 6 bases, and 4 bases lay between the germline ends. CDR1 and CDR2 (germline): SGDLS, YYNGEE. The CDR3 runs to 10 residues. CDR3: CASGAGELFF. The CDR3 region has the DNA TGTGCCAGCGGCGCCGGGGAGCTGTTTTTT.

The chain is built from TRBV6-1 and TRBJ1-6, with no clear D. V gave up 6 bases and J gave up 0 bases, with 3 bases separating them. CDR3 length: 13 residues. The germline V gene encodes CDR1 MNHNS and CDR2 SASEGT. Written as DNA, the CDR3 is TGTGCCAGCAGCAGCTCCTATAATTCACCCCTCCACTTT. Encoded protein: CASSSSYNSPLHF.

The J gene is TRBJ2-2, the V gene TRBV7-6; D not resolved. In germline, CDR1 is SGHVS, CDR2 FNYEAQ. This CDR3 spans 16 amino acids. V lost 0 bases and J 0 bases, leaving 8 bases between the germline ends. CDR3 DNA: TGTGCCAGCAGCTTAGCGCCCTCCGCGAACACCGGGGAGCTGTTTTTT. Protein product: CASSLAPSANTGELFF.

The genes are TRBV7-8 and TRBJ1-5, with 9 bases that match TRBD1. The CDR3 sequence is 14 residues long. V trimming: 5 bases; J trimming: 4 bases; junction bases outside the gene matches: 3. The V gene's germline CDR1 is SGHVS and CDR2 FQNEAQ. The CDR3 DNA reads TGTGCCAGCAGCCCGGACAGGGGTAATCAGCCCCAGCATTTT. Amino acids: CASSPDRGNQPQHF.

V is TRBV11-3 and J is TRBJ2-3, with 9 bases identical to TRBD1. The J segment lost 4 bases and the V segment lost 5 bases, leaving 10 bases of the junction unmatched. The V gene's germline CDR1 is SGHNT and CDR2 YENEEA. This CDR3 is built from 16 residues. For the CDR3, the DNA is TGTGCCAGCAGCAATCGCCGGGACAGGGTACCAGATACGCAGTATTTT. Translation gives CASSNRRDRVPDTQYF.

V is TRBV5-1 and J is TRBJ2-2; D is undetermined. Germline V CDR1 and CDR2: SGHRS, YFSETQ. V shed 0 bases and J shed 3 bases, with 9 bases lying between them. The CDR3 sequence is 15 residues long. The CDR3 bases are TGCGCCAGCAGCTTGGGGACCAAGTACACCGGGGAGCTGTTTTTT. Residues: CASSLGTKYTGELFF.

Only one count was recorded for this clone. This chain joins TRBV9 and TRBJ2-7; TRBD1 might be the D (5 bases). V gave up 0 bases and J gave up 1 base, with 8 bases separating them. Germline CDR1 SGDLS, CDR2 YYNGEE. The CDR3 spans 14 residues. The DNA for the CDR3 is TGTGCCAGCAGCGTAGCTCAGGGATCCTACGAGCAGTACTTC. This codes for CASSVAQGSYEQYF.

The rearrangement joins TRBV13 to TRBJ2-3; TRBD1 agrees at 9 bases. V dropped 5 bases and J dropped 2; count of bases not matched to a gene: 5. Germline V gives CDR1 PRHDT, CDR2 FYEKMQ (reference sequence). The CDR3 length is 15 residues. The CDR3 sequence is CASSQRQGVTDTQYF. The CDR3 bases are TGTGCCAGCAGCCAACGACAGGGGGTCACAGATACGCAGTATTTT. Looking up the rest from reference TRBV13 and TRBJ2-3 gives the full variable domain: AAGVIQSPRHLIKEKRETATLKCYPIPRHDTVYWYQQGPGQDPQFLISFYEKMQSDKGSIPDRFSAQQFSDYHSELNMSSLELGDSALYFCASSQRQGVTDTQYFGPGTRLTVL.

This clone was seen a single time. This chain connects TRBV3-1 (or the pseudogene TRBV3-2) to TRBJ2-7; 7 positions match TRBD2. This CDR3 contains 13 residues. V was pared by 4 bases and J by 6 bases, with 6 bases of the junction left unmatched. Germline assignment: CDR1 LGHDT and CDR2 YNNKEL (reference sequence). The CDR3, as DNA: TGTGCCAGCAGCCCTGGACTAGTCCCCGAGCAGTACTTC. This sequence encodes CASSPGLVPEQYF.

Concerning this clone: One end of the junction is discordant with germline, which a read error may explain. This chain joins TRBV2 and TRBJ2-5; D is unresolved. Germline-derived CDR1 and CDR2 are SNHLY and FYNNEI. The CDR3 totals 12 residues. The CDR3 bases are TGTGCCGGCAGTGTGAGAGGAGAGACCCAGTACTTC. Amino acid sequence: CAGSVRGETQYF. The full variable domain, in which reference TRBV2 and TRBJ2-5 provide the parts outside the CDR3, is EPEVTQTPSHQVTQMGQEVILRCVPISNHLYFYWYRQILGQKVEFLVSFYNNEISEKSEIFDDQFSVERPDGSNFTLKIRSTKLEDSAMYFCAGSVRGETQYFGPGTRLLVL.

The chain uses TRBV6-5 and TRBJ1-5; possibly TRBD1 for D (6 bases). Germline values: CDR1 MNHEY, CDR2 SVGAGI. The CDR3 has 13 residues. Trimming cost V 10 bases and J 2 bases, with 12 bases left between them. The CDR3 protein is CATGAGGNQPQHF. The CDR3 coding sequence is TGTGCCACTGGGGCAGGGGGCAATCAGCCCCAGCATTTT.

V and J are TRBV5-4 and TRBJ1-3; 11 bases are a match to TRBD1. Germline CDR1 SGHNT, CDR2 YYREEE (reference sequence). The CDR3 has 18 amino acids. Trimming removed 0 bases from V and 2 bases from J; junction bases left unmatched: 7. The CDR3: CASSLALGQGATGNTIYF. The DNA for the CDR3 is TGTGCCAGCAGCTTGGCCCTCGGACAGGGGGCAACTGGAAACACCATATATTTT.

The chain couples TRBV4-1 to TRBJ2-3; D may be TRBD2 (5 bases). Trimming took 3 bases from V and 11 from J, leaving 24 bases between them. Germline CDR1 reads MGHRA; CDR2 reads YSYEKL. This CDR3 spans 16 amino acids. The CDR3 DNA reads TGCGCCAGCAGCCATGGACCCAGCCTTCCACTTGAGGGGCAGTATTTT. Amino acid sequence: CASSHGPSLPLEGQYF.